Below are 28 T cell receptor beta chains sequenced from a single sample in a study of CD8 T cells in ankylosing spondylitis. TCRdb reprocessed the 5' RACE reads via MiXCR and lists one record per CDR3 protein. Seen here are around 250,000 distinct CDR3 sequences, approximately 20% observed once, and the top ten hold more than 25%. The sample taken for sequencing was blood, either unsorted or a sorted T cell fraction (not recorded which). The receptors were sampled from a male donor with ankylosing spondylitis or in good health (not recorded which).

This clonotype was observed many times. J is TRBJ2-1 and V is TRBV20-1, with D possibly matching TRBD2 (6 bases). V lost 6 bases and J lost 6, with 12 bases in between. Germline V gene lookup returns CDR1 DFQATT and CDR2 SNEGSKA (reference sequence). The CDR3 is 12 residues long. The CDR3 is CSATEGPNEQFF. The DNA for the CDR3 is TGCAGTGCCACGGAGGGCCCCAATGAGCAGTTCTTC.

The V call is TRBV6-5, the J call TRBJ2-7, with D perhaps assigned TRBD1 or TRBD2 (5 bases each). The V gene's germline CDR1 is MNHEY and CDR2 SVGAGI. V lost 0 bases to trimming and J lost 3 bases, with 12 bases between them. CDR3 length equals 15 residues. The CDR3: CASSYSRDGYYEQYF. DNA for the CDR3: TGTGCCAGCAGTTACTCCCGGGACGGGTACTACGAGCAGTACTTC.

This clonotype was counted between two and nine times. The CDR3: CASRTTGSSYNEQFF. Written as DNA, the CDR3 is TGTGCCAGCAGAACGACAGGGAGCTCCTACAATGAGCAGTTCTTC. V gene TRBV6-2 or TRBV6-3 combines with J gene TRBJ2-1; 7 nucleotides agree with TRBD1. J lost 0 bases, V lost 6 bases, and 5 bases had no gene match. CDR1 is MNHEY and CDR2 is SVGEGT in the germline V gene. The CDR3 extends over 15 amino acids.

This clonotype was seen more than once but under ten times. The rearrangement uses TRBV5-8 and TRBJ2-7; the match to TRBD1 covers 7 bases. Germline V gives CDR1 SGHTS, CDR2 YDEGEE. V shed 1 base, J shed 5 bases, and the junction held 6 bases outside the gene matches. This CDR3 region has 14 residues. CDR3 region: CASSLRQGVDEQYF. In nucleotides, the CDR3 is TGTGCCAGCAGCTTGAGGCAGGGGGTGGACGAGCAGTACTTC.

This chain joins TRBV12-3 or TRBV12-4 and TRBJ2-1, with 11 bases identical to TRBD1. Losses at the gene ends were 4 bases for V and 8 bases for J; bases not matched to a gene: 7. The CDR3 consists of 15 residues. DNA of the CDR3: TGTGCCAGCAGTTCCGGGACAGGGGGTAGCGATGAGCAGTTCTTC. Translation: CASSSGTGGSDEQFF.

The chain couples TRBV4-1 to TRBJ1-1, with TRBD1 as a possible D gene (6 bases). The CDR3 is 15 residues long. Between the trimmed V and J ends, which lost 4 bases and 5 bases, there was a span of 17 bases. Germline V gene data show CDR1 as MGHRA and CDR2 as YSYEKL. This chain's CDR3 is CASSPEQGSRTEAFF. The DNA of the CDR3 is TGCGCCAGCAGCCCCGAACAGGGCAGTAGAACTGAAGCTTTCTTT.

The chain links TRBV6-1 to TRBJ2-1; D possibly corresponds to TRBD2 (6 bases). Trimming removed 11 bases from V and 10 bases from J, with 24 bases in between. Per germline, CDR1 MNHNS and CDR2 SASEGT. This CDR3 is 14 amino acids long. This CDR3 is CACNGGAALEEQFF. The CDR3 DNA follows: TGTGCCTGCAACGGGGGAGCAGCCTTAGAGGAGCAGTTCTTC.

The chain uses TRBV4-1 and TRBJ2-3, with a tentative D call TRBD2 (6 bases). V shed 0 bases and J shed 6 bases, with 13 bases lying between them. Germline lookup yields CDR1 MGHRA and CDR2 YSYEKL. The CDR3 totals 15 residues. The CDR3 DNA follows: TGCGCCAGCAGCCAAGAAGGCGGGACCCCGGATACGCAGTATTTT. Translated: CASSQEGGTPDTQYF.

CDR3 nucleotides: TGTGCCACCACCCTAGGAATTGGGTACAATGAGCAGTTCTTC. Protein: CATTLGIGYNEQFF. This chain uses TRBV2 with TRBJ2-1; D not certain. CDR3 length: 14 amino acids. From germline, CDR1 is SNHLY and CDR2 FYNNEI. Trimming took 10 bases from V and 4 from J, leaving 17 bases between them.

This chain connects TRBV14 to TRBJ2-1, with 13 bases that match TRBD2. The CDR3 has 20 residues. V lost 0 bases and J lost 1; bases outside the gene matches: 9. The germline CDR1 and CDR2 sequences are SGHDN and FVKESK. CDR3 sequence (DNA): TGTGCCAGCAGCCAAGACCCGAGGACTAGCGGGAGCTCTTCCTACAATGAGCAGTTCTTC. As protein: CASSQDPRTSGSSSYNEQFF.

This clonotype was detected only a few times. V and J are TRBV20-1 and TRBJ1-3; 9 positions agree with TRBD1. CDR3 length equals 15 residues. With 0 bases clipped from V and 2 bases from J, the junction kept 2 bases outside the gene matches. CDR1 and CDR2 from the germline V gene are DFQATT and SNEGSKA (reference sequence). CDR3 bases: TGCAGTGCTAGAGAACAGGGGGCGCCTGGAAACACCATATATTTT. Its protein is CSAREQGAPGNTIYF.

This clonotype turned up a few times. The V and J genes are TRBV4-1 and TRBJ2-1, with 8 bases fitting TRBD2. The CDR3 is made up of 19 amino acids. With 2 bases clipped from V and 0 bases from J, the junction kept 12 bases outside the gene matches. The germline CDR1 and CDR2 sequences are MGHRA and YSYEKL. The CDR3: CASSQTSGFIEGSYNEQFF. The CDR3 nucleotides read TGCGCCAGCAGCCAAACTAGCGGCTTTATCGAGGGCTCCTACAATGAGCAGTTCTTC.

This clonotype has just a few counts. The CDR3 DNA follows: TGTGCCAGCAGCTTAGTGGACACTACCTACGAGCAGTACTTC. As protein: CASSLVDTTYEQYF. The chain joins TRBV7-9 to TRBJ2-7; weak D call: TRBD1 (5 bases). This CDR3 is 14 amino acids long. V lost 1 base, J lost 2 bases, and 9 bases lay in between. In germline, CDR1 is SEHNR, CDR2 FQNEAQ (reference sequence).

V gene TRBV11-2 combines with J gene TRBJ2-1; D ambiguous. This CDR3 spans 14 amino acids. V lost 0 bases, J lost 4 bases, and 7 bases lay in between. Germline V gene sequence: CDR1 SGHAT, CDR2 FQNNGV. This CDR3 is CASSLDVGYNEQFF. DNA for the CDR3: TGTGCCAGCAGCTTAGATGTCGGTTACAATGAGCAGTTCTTC.

This clonotype was detected ten times or more. The rearrangement uses TRBV6-5 and TRBJ2-3; TRBD1 matches at 10 bases. The V segment lost 5 bases and the J segment 4 bases; nucleotides outside the gene matches: 6. This CDR3 contains 15 residues. Per germline, CDR1 MNHEY and CDR2 SVGAGI. The CDR3 is CASSNRQGAADTQYF. The CDR3 DNA reads as TGTGCCAGCAGTAATCGACAGGGGGCCGCAGATACGCAGTATTTT.

This rearrangement joins TRBV7-8 to TRBJ2-1, with D perhaps TRBD1 or TRBD2 (7 bases each). This CDR3 spans 16 amino acids. V lost 3 bases, J lost 9 bases, and 21 bases lay in between. Germline V gene sequence: CDR1 SGHVS, CDR2 FQNEAQ. CDR3 sequence: CASSLYENSGGGEQFF. For the CDR3, the DNA is TGTGCCAGCAGCTTGTACGAAAACTCAGGGGGGGGTGAGCAGTTCTTC.

The CDR3 DNA reads TGTGCCAGCAGTACTACTAGCGACCAAGAGACCCAGTACTTC. It specifies CASSTTSDQETQYF. V gene TRBV27 combines with J gene TRBJ2-5; 7 positions agree with TRBD2. J lost 0 bases, V lost 5 bases, and 3 bases had no gene match. Per germline, CDR1 MNHEY and CDR2 SMNVEV (reference sequence). The CDR3 has 14 residues.

J is TRBJ2-5 and V is TRBV5-1; no clear D gene. The CDR3 is 14 residues long. Germline loops: CDR1 SGHRS, CDR2 YFSETQ. Between the trimmed V and J ends, which lost 4 bases and 2 bases, there was a span of 12 bases. Written as DNA, the CDR3 is TGCGCCAGCAGCCCCCCACGGCGGCAAGAGACCCAGTACTTC. Translating it yields CASSPPRRQETQYF.

CDR3 DNA: TGCGCCAGCAGCGCTGGGACACACAACACCGGGGAGCTGTTTTTT. Translating it yields CASSAGTHNTGELFF. The chain uses TRBV4-3 and TRBJ2-2; tentative D call: TRBD1 (6 bases). This CDR3 spans 15 amino acids. V lost 5 bases, J lost 2 bases, and 12 bases lay in between. CDR1 is LGHNA, CDR2 YSLEER, per germline.

The chain combines TRBV27 with TRBJ2-2; 7 bases map to TRBD2. The germline V gene encodes CDR1 MNHEY and CDR2 SMNVEV (reference sequence). J lost 4 bases, V lost 5 bases, and 7 bases had no gene match. CDR3 length: 15 amino acids. DNA of the CDR3: TGTGCCAGCAGTCAACAGACTAGCCCCACCGGGGAGCTGTTTTTT. Translated, it gives CASSQQTSPTGELFF.

This clonotype occurred a few times. This chain connects TRBV27 to TRBJ2-5; tentatively, D is TRBD2 (6 bases). Germline CDR1 and CDR2: MNHEY and SMNVEV (reference sequence). The CDR3 contains 16 residues. V lost 0 bases, J lost 4 bases, and 15 bases lay in between. The CDR3: CASSLSQLSAGETQYF. Here the CDR3 DNA reads TGTGCCAGCAGTTTATCACAGCTTTCAGCGGGAGAGACCCAGTACTTC.

This clonotype appeared once. J is TRBJ2-1 and V is TRBV6-5, with D possibly matching TRBD2 (5 bases). From germline, CDR1 is MNHEY and CDR2 SVGAGI. Deletions cut 3 bases from V and 5 bases from J, with 14 bases between. The CDR3 runs 15 residues. The CDR3 DNA sequence: TGTGCCAGCAGTTATAAGGGCGCCGGGGACAATGAGCAGTTCTTC. Amino acids: CASSYKGAGDNEQFF.

This chain connects TRBV6-5 to TRBJ2-1, with D unresolved. CDR1 and CDR2 from the germline V gene are MNHEY and SVGAGI. V was cut by 4 bases and J by 6 bases, with 7 bases left in between. This CDR3 region has 12 residues. CDR3 in amino acids: CASSSTPNEQFF. Written as DNA, the CDR3 is TGTGCCAGCAGTTCCACTCCCAATGAGCAGTTCTTC.

This clonotype was seen only a few times. This rearrangement joins TRBV5-5 to TRBJ2-1, with D perhaps matching TRBD2 (5 bases). The CDR3 consists of 16 residues. Per germline, CDR1 SGHKS and CDR2 YYEKEE (reference sequence). The ends were cut back, 1 base at V and 7 bases at J, with 18 bases in the middle. CDR3 residues: CASSLFEGVSRNEQFF. DNA for the CDR3: TGTGCCAGCAGCTTGTTCGAGGGAGTATCTAGGAATGAGCAGTTCTTC.

This clonotype has ten or more counts. J is TRBJ2-1 and V is TRBV5-1; TRBD2 matches 8 bases. The CDR3 has 15 residues. J gave up 4 bases and V 0 bases, and 3 bases lay outside the gene matches. Looked up from germline, CDR1 is SGHRS and CDR2 is YFSETQ. The CDR3 is CASSLGSGTYNEQFF. The CDR3 DNA reads as TGCGCCAGCAGCTTGGGTAGCGGGACGTACAATGAGCAGTTCTTC.

J is TRBJ2-3 and V is TRBV9; no clear D. With 0 bases removed from V and 0 bases from J, the gap between germline ends came to 11 bases. The CDR3 contains 16 residues. CDR1 is SGDLS, CDR2 YYNGEE, per germline. The CDR3: CASSVEGLLSTDTQYF. Here the CDR3 DNA reads TGTGCCAGCAGCGTAGAGGGCCTCCTGAGCACAGATACGCAGTATTTT.

At least ten counts were recorded for this clonotype. V usage is TRBV15 and J usage is TRBJ1-2, with D possibly TRBD1 on 6 matching bases. CDR1 is LNHNV and CDR2 is YYDKDF in the germline V gene (reference sequence). CDR3 length: 14 residues. Trimming took off 3 bases at V and 8 bases at J, with 16 bases between the two ends. The CDR3 sequence: CATSSPDSVKGYTF. CDR3 bases: TGTGCCACCAGCAGCCCGGACAGCGTTAAAGGCTACACCTTC.

The chain links TRBV5-1 to TRBJ1-1; maybe TRBD1 (5 bases). Germline CDR1 reads SGHRS; CDR2 reads YFSETQ. The V end lost 6 bases, the J end lost 3 bases, and 12 bases lay between the germline ends. CDR3 length equals 13 residues. The CDR3 loop is CASTSTEDTEAFF. The CDR3 DNA follows: TGCGCCAGCACCTCGACAGAGGACACTGAAGCTTTCTTT.